The 3 T cell receptor beta chains listed next were all sequenced from one sample in a study of T cells in women clearing cervical HPV infection. Using immunoSEQ multiplex PCR, the repertoire was profiled, and TCRdb retains in-frame clones only, with some absent. In total, the table holds roughly 25,000 clones. The specimen sequenced was blood buffy coat. The source is a woman aged 18-70 years with a cervical HPV16 infection that either progressed to CIN3+ or cleared (not recorded which).

Notes on this clone: Coverage ceases 3 residues before the CDR3 finishes, and the germline J gene fills in the end. The gene calls are TRBV2 and TRBJ1-5; 7 bases fit TRBD1. Trimming removed 6 bases from V and 3 bases from J; junction bases left unmatched: 8. The CDR3 sequence is 15 residues long. The germline V gene has CDR1 SNHLY and CDR2 FYNNEI. Partial CDR3 DNA: TGTGCCAGCAGCCTCACCGGGACAGTCAATCAGCCC. Encoded protein: CASSLTGTVNQP. The full CDR3 reads CASSLTGTVNQPQHF.

Turning to this clone: The sequence runs out 3 residues before the end of the CDR3; the remainder is reconstructed from the germline J gene. The chain uses TRBV6-1 and TRBJ2-2; no clear D. The length of the CDR3 is 14 residues. Germline V gene sequence: CDR1 MNHNS, CDR2 SASEGT. The V end was cut by 3 bases, the J end by 6 bases, with 11 bases between. CDR3 bases read: TGTGCCAGCAGTGAGTTACGAGGTCCCGGGGAG. Encoded protein: CASSELRGPGE. In full, the CDR3 reads CASSELRGPGELFF.

About this clone itself: The CDR3 goes on 3 residues after the read ends, and that part is filled in from the germline J gene. The chain combines TRBV6-2 or TRBV6-3 with TRBJ1-1; D might be TRBD1 (6 bases). This CDR3 has 11 residues. The germline CDR1 and CDR2 sequences are MNHEY and SVGEGT. CDR3 DNA (partial): TGTGCCAGCAGTAACAGGGTGCGA. It codes for CASSNRVR. In full, the CDR3 reads CASSNRVRAFF.